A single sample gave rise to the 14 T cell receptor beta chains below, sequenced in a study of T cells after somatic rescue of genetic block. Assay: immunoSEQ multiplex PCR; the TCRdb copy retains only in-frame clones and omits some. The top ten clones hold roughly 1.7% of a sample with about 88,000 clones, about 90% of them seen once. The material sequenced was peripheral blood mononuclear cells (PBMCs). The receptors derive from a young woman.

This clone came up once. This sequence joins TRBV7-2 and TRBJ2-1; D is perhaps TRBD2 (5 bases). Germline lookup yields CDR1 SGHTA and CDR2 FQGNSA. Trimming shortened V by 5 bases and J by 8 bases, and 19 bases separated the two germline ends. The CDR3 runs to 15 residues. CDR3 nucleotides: TGTGCCAGCAGCCCTCCTAGTCGGCGGGTGGATGAGCAGTTCTTC. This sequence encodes CASSPPSRRVDEQFF.

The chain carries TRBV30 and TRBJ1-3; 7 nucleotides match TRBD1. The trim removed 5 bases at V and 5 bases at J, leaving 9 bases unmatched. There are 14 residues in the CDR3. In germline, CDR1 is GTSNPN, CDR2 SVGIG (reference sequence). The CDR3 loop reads CAWLLTGIRNTIYF. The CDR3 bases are TGTGCCTGGCTCCTGACAGGGATTAGAAACACCATATATTTT.

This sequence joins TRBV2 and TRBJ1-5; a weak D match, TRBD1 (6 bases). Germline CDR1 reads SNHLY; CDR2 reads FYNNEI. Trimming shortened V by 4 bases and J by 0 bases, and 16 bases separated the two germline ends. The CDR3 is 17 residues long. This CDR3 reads CASSGWGQGGSNQPQHF. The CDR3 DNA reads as TGTGCCAGCAGTGGGTGGGGGCAGGGCGGTAGCAATCAGCCCCAGCATTTT.

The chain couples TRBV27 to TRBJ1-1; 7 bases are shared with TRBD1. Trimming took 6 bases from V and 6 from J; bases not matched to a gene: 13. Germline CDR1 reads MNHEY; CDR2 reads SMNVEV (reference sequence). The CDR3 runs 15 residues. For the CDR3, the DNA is TGTGCCAGCAGCTCTTACCTTCCAGGGGGTGCTGAAGCTTTCTTT. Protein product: CASSSYLPGGAEAFF.

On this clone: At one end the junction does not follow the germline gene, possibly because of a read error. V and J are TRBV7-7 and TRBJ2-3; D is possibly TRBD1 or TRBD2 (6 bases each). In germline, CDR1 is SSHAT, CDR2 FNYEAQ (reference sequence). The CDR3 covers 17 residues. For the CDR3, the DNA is TGTGCTAGCAGCTTAGTCGAATGGGGGGCGCTGACTGATACGCAGTATTTT. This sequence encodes CASSLVEWGALTDTQYF.

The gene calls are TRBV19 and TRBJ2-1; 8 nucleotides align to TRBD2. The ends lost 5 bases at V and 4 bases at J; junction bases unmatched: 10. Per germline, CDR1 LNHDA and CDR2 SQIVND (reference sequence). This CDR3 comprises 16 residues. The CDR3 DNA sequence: TGTGCCAGTAGTCCGAAGTTGGCGGGAGGTTACAATGAGCAGTTCTTC. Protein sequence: CASSPKLAGGYNEQFF.

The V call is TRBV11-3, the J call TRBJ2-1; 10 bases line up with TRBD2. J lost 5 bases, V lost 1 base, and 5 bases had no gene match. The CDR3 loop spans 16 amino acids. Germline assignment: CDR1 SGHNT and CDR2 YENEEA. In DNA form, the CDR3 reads TGTGCCAGCAGCTTAGGGCCTAGCGGGGGTAACAATGAGCAGTTCTTC. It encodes CASSLGPSGGNNEQFF.

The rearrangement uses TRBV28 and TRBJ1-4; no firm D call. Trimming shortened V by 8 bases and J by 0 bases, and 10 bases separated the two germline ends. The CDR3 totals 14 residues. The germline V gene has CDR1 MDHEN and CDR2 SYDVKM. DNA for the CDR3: TGTGCCAGCGGCCCTTTCGCAACTAATGAAAAACTGTTTTTT. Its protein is CASGPFATNEKLFF.

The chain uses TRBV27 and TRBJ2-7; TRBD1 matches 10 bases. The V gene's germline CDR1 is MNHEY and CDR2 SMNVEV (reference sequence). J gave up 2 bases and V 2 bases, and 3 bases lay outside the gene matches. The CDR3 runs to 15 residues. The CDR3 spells CASSLGGTGAYEQYF. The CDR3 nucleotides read TGTGCCAGCAGTTTAGGTGGGACAGGGGCCTACGAGCAGTACTTC.

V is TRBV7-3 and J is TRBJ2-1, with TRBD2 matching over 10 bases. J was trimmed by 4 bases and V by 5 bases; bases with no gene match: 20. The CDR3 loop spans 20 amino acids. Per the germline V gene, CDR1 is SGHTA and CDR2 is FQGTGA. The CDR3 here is CASSRPKREGQSMSYNEQFF. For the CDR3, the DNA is TGTGCCAGCAGCCGACCGAAGCGGGAGGGCCAGTCTATGAGTTACAATGAGCAGTTCTTC. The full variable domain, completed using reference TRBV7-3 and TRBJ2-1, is GAGVSQTPSNKVTEKGKYVELRCDPISGHTALYWYRQSLGQGPEFLIYFQGTGAADDSGLPNDRFFAVRPEGSVSTLKIQRTERGDSAVYLCASSRPKREGQSMSYNEQFFGPGTRLTVL.

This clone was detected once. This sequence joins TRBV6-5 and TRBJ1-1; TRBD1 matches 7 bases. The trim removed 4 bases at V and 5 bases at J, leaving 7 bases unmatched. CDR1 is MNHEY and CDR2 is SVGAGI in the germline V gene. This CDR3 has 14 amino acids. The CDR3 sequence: CASSSRQGRTEAFF. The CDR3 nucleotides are TGTGCCAGCAGTTCCCGACAGGGCAGGACTGAAGCTTTCTTT.

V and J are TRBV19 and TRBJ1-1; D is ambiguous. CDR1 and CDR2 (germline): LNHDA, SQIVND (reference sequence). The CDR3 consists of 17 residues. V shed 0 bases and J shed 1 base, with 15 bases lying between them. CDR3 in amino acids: CASSIDYTDRRNTEAFF. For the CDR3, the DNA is TGTGCCAGTAGTATAGATTACACGGACCGGCGGAACACTGAAGCTTTCTTT.

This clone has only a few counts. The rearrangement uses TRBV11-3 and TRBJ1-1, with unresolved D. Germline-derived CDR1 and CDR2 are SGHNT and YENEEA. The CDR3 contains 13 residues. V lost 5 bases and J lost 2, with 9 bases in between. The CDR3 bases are TGTGCCAGCAGCCTGGGCCCTAACACTGAAGCTTTCTTT. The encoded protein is CASSLGPNTEAFF.

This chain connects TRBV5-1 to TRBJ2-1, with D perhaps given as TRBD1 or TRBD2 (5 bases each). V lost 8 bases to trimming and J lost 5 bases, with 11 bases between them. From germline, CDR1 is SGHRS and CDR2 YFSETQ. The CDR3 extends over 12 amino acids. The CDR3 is CASGDGHNEQFF. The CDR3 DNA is TGCGCCAGTGGGGACGGACACAATGAGCAGTTCTTC.